Listed here are 10 T cell receptor beta chains from one sample, sequenced in a study of cytomegalovirus exposure and HLA in healthy donors. The PCR made use of 60 Vbeta and 13 Jbeta primers. Some clones are missing from TCRdb's copy, which holds only in-frame ones; the method was immunoSEQ multiplex PCR. The data hold hundreds of thousands of clones, with more than 75% observed a single time. The specimen sequenced was PBMCs. These receptors were taken from a man in his forties in good health and CMV-seropositive.

The V call is TRBV27, the J call TRBJ1-2; D might be TRBD1 (5 bases). This CDR3 has 15 amino acids. Trimming shortened V by 0 bases and J by 0 bases, and 8 bases separated the two germline ends. The germline V gene has CDR1 MNHEY and CDR2 SMNVEV (reference sequence). For the CDR3, the DNA is TGTGCCAGCAGTTTATCAGGGGCGGCTAACTATGGCTACACCTTC. As protein: CASSLSGAANYGYTF.

This sequence joins TRBV5-6 and TRBJ2-1; 10 bases match TRBD2. Germline CDR1 is SGHDT and CDR2 is YYEEEE. This CDR3 is 15 amino acids long. V was pared by 4 bases and J by 9 bases, with 10 bases of the junction left unmatched. The CDR3 DNA reads TGTGCCAGCAGCCTCCTGGAAGCGGGAGGGTCTGAGCAGTTCTTC. Amino acids: CASSLLEAGGSEQFF.

This sequence joins TRBV6-1 and TRBJ2-2; the D gene is possibly TRBD2 (5 bases). V lost 5 bases and J lost 7, with 8 bases in between. CDR3 length equals 12 residues. Germline V gene sequence: CDR1 MNHNS, CDR2 SASEGT. The CDR3 sequence: CASSRTLGELFF. DNA for the CDR3: TGTGCCAGCAGTCGGACTCTCGGGGAGCTGTTTTTT.

The CDR3 region is CASSLLAGGLSSYNEQFF. The CDR3, as DNA: TGCGCCAGCAGCTTACTAGCGGGAGGGCTAAGCTCCTACAATGAGCAGTTCTTC. The chain employs TRBV4-1 and TRBJ2-1; TRBD2 aligns across 13 bases. Trimming removed 5 bases from V and 0 bases from J; junction bases left unmatched: 7. The CDR3 runs 18 residues. CDR1 is MGHRA and CDR2 is YSYEKL in the germline V gene.

The chain combines TRBV9 with TRBJ1-1, with D possibly being TRBD1 (6 bases). The CDR3 runs 14 residues. The V end lost 3 bases, the J end lost 5 bases, and 14 bases lay between the germline ends. Germline V CDR1 and CDR2: SGDLS, YYNGEE. The CDR3 nucleotides are TGTGCCAGCAGCGAGGGGGGGGAATGGACTGAAGCTTTCTTT. It translates to CASSEGGEWTEAFF. The whole variable domain, filled in from reference TRBV9 and TRBJ1-1, reads DSGVTQTPKHLITATGQRVTLRCSPRSGDLSVYWYQQSLDQGLQFLIQYYNGEERAKGNILERFSAQQFPDLHSELNLSSLELGDSALYFCASSEGGEWTEAFFGQGTRLTVV.

This chain connects TRBV4-1 to TRBJ1-1; unclear D gene. CDR3 length equals 14 residues. CDR1 and CDR2 (germline): MGHRA, YSYEKL. The V gene lost 4 bases and the J gene lost 5 bases, with 14 bases spanning the gap. The CDR3 here is CASSLSHPRTEAFF. CDR3 DNA sequence: TGCGCCAGCAGCCTCTCTCACCCCAGGACTGAAGCTTTCTTT.

This clone has just one count. The chain links TRBV19 to TRBJ1-4, with 11 nucleotides matching TRBD1. Germline trimming cut 7 bases from V and 7 bases from J; bases unmatched to any gene: 5. The CDR3 totals 14 residues. CDR1 and CDR2 from the germline V gene are LNHDA and SQIVND (reference sequence). CDR3 protein: CASKRDRGSEKLFF. For the CDR3, the DNA is TGTGCCAGTAAACGGGACAGGGGGTCTGAAAAACTGTTTTTT.

The CDR3 protein is CASRSQGLAVRRETQYF. The CDR3 nucleotides read TGTGCCAGCAGAAGCCAGGGACTAGCGGTGAGACGAGAGACCCAGTACTTC. This chain joins TRBV2 and TRBJ2-5, with 11 nucleotides matching TRBD2. Germline lookup yields CDR1 SNHLY and CDR2 FYNNEI. V lost 6 bases to trimming and J lost 4 bases; unmatched junction nucleotides: 13. The CDR3 contains 17 residues.

This clone showed up just a few times. The gene calls are TRBV7-8 and TRBJ1-5; D uncertain. Trimming cost V 4 bases and J 0 bases, with 10 bases left between them. This CDR3 is built from 15 residues. Per the germline V gene, CDR1 is SGHVS and CDR2 is FQNEAQ. The CDR3 DNA follows: TGTGCCAGCAGCTCCAACTCGATTAGCAATCAGCCCCAGCATTTT. Translation gives CASSSNSISNQPQHF.

The chain carries TRBV27 and TRBJ2-7; perhaps TRBD2 as D (6 bases). CDR1 is MNHEY and CDR2 is SMNVEV in the germline V gene (reference sequence). CDR3 size: 13 residues. The V end was cut by 8 bases, the J end by 2 bases, with 13 bases between. CDR3 DNA: TGTGCCAGCCGGACTACCCTGACCTACGAGCAGTACTTC. Its protein is CASRTTLTYEQYF.